The rows below give T cell receptor beta chains drawn from one sample of a study of shared clonotypes between healthy human individuals. Method: immunoSEQ multiplex PCR; TCRdb's copy keeps in-frame clones and lacks some. The sample includes around 2,000,000 clones, approximately 94% of them seen just once. Sequenced sample: naive CD8+ T cells sorted from blood. The source of these receptors is a man between 18 and 29 years old in good health. Each CDR3 is given with its conserved first and last residue. A D gene is named only where the DNA matches it firmly. The size entry is marked missing in some rows and otherwise reads once, few, many or a size class.

cdr3_nt cdr3_aa d_call v_call clone_size j_call
TGTGCCAGCAGCTCTATAAGAAGTTACCTCACAGATAAGCAGTATTTT CASSSIRSYLTDKQYF . TRBV11-2 . TRBJ2-3
TGTGCCAGTAGTCTTGGCACCTCCTACGAGCAGTACTTC CASSLGTSYEQYF . TRBV19 . TRBJ2-7
TGTGCCAGCAGTGAGGAGGGGGACTTCTCCTACGAGCAGTACTTC CASSEEGDFSYEQYF . TRBV6-1 once TRBJ2-7
TGCGCCAGCAGCTGGACAGGGTTTGGGGGAGAGGATTCCGGGGAGCTGTTTTTT CASSWTGFGGEDSGELFF TRBD1 TRBV5-1 . TRBJ2-2
TGCAGCGTTGAAGATCGGGTTGATGAGCAGTTCTTC CSVEDRVDEQFF . TRBV29-1 . TRBJ2-1
TGTGCCAGCAGTAGTACGGCAGGTCTTTCCGGGGAGCTGTTTTTT CASSSTAGLSGELFF . TRBV9 . TRBJ2-2
TGTGCCAGCAGCGTAGGACAGTTCACAGATACGCAGTATTTT CASSVGQFTDTQYF . TRBV9 . TRBJ2-3
TGTGCCAGCAGCTTCCGGGAGGCCTACGAGCAGTACTTC CASSFREAYEQYF TRBD2 TRBV7-6 once TRBJ2-7
TGTGCCTGGAGTGCGCCCTACGAGCAGTACTTC CAWSAPYEQYF . TRBV30 . TRBJ2-7
TGTGCCAGCAGTACATGGCCGGGGGACTATGGCTACACCTTC CASSTWPGDYGYTF . TRBV28 . TRBJ1-2
TGTGCCAGCAGCGCAGAGGGCTTGGCTGGAAACACCATATATTTT CASSAEGLAGNTIYF . TRBV9 . TRBJ1-3
TGTGCCAGCAGCTTCTTAGCGGGAGATTTACCCAATGAGCAGTTCTTC CASSFLAGDLPNEQFF TRBD2 TRBV7-8 . TRBJ2-1
TGTGCCAGCAGCACCTCACTTCCGGGGGCGGGAGGCTACACCTTC CASSTSLPGAGGYTF . TRBV9 . TRBJ1-2
TGCGCCAGCAGCCAGAAGACAGCCACCTACGAGCAGTACTTC CASSQKTATYEQYF . TRBV4-1 . TRBJ2-7
TGTGCCAGCAGCTTTAGGCTGGCCTACGAGCAGTACTTC CASSFRLAYEQYF . TRBV7-2 . TRBJ2-7
TGTGCCACAAAAACAGGGGTGATGGACAATGAGCAGTTCTTC CATKTGVMDNEQFF TRBD1 TRBV15 . TRBJ2-1
TGTGCCAGCAGTTCCACCTCTTTTCAGACCCAGTACTTC CASSSTSFQTQYF . TRBV27 . TRBJ2-5
TGTGCCAGCTTAGAGGGAACTGAAGCTTTCTTT CASLEGTEAFF . TRBV2 . TRBJ1-1
TGTGCCAGCGTTCAATATCAGGGGCTCGAGGGCTACACCTTC CASVQYQGLEGYTF . TRBV6-5 . TRBJ1-2
TGCGCCAGCAGCGCGCCGGGGGAAGGCACCGGGGAGCTGTTTTTT CASSAPGEGTGELFF . TRBV5-1 . TRBJ2-2
TGTGCCAGCGGATATGAGACAGAGTACACCGGGGAGCTGTTTTTT CASGYETEYTGELFF . TRBV6-5 . TRBJ2-2
TGTGCCACCAGCAGAGCCCCGGCTCGGGAACCAAACTATGGCTACACCTTC CATSRAPAREPNYGYTF . TRBV15 once TRBJ1-2
TGTGCCAGTAGTATCCGTGACAGGGGACCTCGGACTGAAGCTTTCTTT CASSIRDRGPRTEAFF TRBD1 TRBV19 . TRBJ1-1
TGTGCCAGCAGTTTATCGTCCGGGAGTAGATACAATGAGCAGTTCTTC CASSLSSGSRYNEQFF . TRBV27 . TRBJ2-1
TGTGCCAGCAGTTTAAGAGGCAGGGAGCAGTTCTTC CASSLRGREQFF . TRBV28 . TRBJ2-1
TGTGCCAGTAGTATAGAGGGGGCTGAAGCTTTCTTT CASSIEGAEAFF . TRBV19 . TRBJ1-1
TGTGCCAGCAGCCAACAATCCTACGAGCAGTACTTC CASSQQSYEQYF . TRBV7-9 . TRBJ2-7
TGTGCCAGTAAGAGTGGGGATCTCTCCTACGAGCAGTACTTC CASKSGDLSYEQYF . TRBV19 . TRBJ2-7
TGTGCCAGTAGTATAGCCGGCGGGGCGCTTCTCGAGCAGTACTTC CASSIAGGALLEQYF . TRBV19 . TRBJ2-7
TGTGCCAGCAGCTTAGGTGGGACAGGGGGCTCAGAGACCCAGTACTTC CASSLGGTGGSETQYF TRBD1 TRBV7-2 . TRBJ2-5
TGTGCCAGCAGTTATGGACAGACTTACGAGCAGTACTTC CASSYGQTYEQYF . TRBV6-1 . TRBJ2-7
TGTGCCTGGAGTGCCTCAGGTGTCACAGATACGCAGTATTTT CAWSASGVTDTQYF . TRBV30 . TRBJ2-3
TGTGCCAGCAGTTTTTTGGGACAGGACAATCAGCCCCAGCATTTT CASSFLGQDNQPQHF TRBD1 TRBV28 . TRBJ1-5
TGTGCCAGCAGCTCCAGCGGGGGCAGCGCCCATGAGCAGTTCTTC CASSSSGGSAHEQFF TRBD2 TRBV7-2 . TRBJ2-1
TGTGCCAGCAGCTTGGGGTGGGCCTCCTACGAGCAGTACTTC CASSLGWASYEQYF . TRBV5-5 . TRBJ2-7
TGTGCCAGCAGTTGGGGACAGGGGGCGGCAGATACGCAGTATTTT CASSWGQGAADTQYF TRBD1 TRBV27 . TRBJ2-3